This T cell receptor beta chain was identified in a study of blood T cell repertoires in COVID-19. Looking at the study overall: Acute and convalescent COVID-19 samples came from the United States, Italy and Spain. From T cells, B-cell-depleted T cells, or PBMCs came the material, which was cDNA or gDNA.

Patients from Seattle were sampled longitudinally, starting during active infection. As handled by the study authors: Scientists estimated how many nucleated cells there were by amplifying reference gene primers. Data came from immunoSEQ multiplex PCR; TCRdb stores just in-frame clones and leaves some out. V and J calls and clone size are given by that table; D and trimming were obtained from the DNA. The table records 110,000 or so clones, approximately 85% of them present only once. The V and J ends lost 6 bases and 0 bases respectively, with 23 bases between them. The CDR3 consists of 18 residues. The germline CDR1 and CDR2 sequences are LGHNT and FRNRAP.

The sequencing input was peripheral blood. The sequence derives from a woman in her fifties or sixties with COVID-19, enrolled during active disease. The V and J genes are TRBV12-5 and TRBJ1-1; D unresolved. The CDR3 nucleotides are TGTGCTAGTGGACAAACAAGCCTGGGGAGGAGGATGAACACTGAAGCTTTCTTT. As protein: CASGQTSLGRRMNTEAFF.